This entry concerns a single TCR beta chain. These data belong to a study of blood T cell repertoires in COVID-19. Overall study: T cells, B-cell-depleted T cells, or PBMCs supplied cDNA or gDNA.

Per the authors' pipeline: By means of reference gene primer amplification, nucleated cell counts were estimated. Only in-frame clones appear in the TCRdb table, and some are missing; sequencing was by immunoSEQ multiplex PCR. V, J and clone size are taken as reported in that table, and D and trimming were inferred from the DNA itself. Of 150,000 to 200,000 clones listed, under 90% are singletons. V shed 0 bases and J shed 5 bases, with 7 bases lying between them. This CDR3 spans 14 amino acids. Per the germline V gene, CDR1 is LNHDA and CDR2 is SQIVND (reference sequence). The TCR comes from a woman in her 70s with COVID-19, enrolled during active disease. The sequenced material came from peripheral blood. The chain carries TRBV19 and TRBJ2-2, with D possibly TRBD1 on 6 matching bases. CDR3 amino acids: CASSIDQGTGELFF. The CDR3 coding sequence is TGTGCCAGTAGTATAGATCAGGGGACCGGGGAGCTGTTTTTT.